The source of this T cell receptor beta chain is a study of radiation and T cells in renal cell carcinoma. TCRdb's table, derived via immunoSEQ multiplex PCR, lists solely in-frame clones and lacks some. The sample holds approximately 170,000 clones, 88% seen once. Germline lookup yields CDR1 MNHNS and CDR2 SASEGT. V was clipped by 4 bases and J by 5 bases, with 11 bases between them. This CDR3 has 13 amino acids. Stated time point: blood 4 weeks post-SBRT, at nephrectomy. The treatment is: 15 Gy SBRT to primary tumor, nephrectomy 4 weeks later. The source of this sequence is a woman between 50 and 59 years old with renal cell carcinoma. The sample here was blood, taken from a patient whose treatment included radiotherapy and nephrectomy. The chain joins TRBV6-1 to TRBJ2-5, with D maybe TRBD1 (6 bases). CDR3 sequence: CASSGPTGETQYF. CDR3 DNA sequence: TGTGCCAGCAGTGGACCCACAGGGGAGACCCAGTACTTC.